This T cell receptor (beta chain) was obtained from a study of cytomegalovirus exposure and HLA in healthy donors. This PCR relied on a set of 60 Vbeta primers and 13 Jbeta primers. Assay: immunoSEQ multiplex PCR; the TCRdb copy retains only in-frame clones and omits some. The sample's table shows approximately 27,000 clones. This clonotype was obtained from a man aged 25-40 years in good health and CMV-seronegative. The sequenced sample was PBMCs.

CDR3 loop: CASDLAGSRETQYF. CDR3 nucleotide sequence: TGTGCCAGCGATCTAGCGGGAAGTAGAGAGACCCAGTACTTC. V usage is TRBV6-1 and J usage is TRBJ2-5; 9 bases line up with TRBD2. The CDR3 is made up of 14 amino acids. The germline V gene encodes CDR1 MNHNS and CDR2 SASEGT. V was pared by 8 bases and J by 4 bases, with 8 bases of the junction left unmatched.